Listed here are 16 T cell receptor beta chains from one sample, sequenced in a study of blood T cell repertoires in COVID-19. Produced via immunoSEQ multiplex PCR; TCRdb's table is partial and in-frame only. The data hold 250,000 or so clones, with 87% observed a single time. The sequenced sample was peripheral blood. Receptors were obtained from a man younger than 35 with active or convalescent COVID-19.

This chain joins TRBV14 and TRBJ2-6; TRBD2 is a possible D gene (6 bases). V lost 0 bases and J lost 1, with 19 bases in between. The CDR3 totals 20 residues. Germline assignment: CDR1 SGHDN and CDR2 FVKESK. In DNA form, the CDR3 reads TGTGCCAGCAGCCAAGAACACGCGGGACCTAGTTCGTCTGGGGCCAACGTCCTGACTTTC. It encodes CASSQEHAGPSSSGANVLTF.

The CDR3 loop is CASSSRPQHF. The CDR3 DNA reads as TGTGCCAGCAGTTCTCGGCCCCAGCATTTT. The chain joins TRBV6-6 to TRBJ1-5, with unresolved D. Germline V gene sequence: CDR1 MNHNY, CDR2 SVGAGI (reference sequence). The CDR3 consists of 10 residues. The ends were cut back, 4 bases at V and 9 bases at J, with 4 bases in the middle.

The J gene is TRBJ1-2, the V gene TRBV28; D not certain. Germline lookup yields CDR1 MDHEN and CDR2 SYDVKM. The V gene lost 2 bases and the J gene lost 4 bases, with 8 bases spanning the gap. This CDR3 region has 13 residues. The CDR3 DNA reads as TGTGCCAGCAGTTTAACCAACTCCTATGGCTACACCTTC. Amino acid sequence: CASSLTNSYGYTF.

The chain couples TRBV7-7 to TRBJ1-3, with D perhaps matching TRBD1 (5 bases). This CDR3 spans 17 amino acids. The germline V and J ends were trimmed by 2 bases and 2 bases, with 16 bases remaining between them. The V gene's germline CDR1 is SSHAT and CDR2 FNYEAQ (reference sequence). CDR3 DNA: TGTGCCAGCAGCTTATCGGCAGGGTCATTCCCTGGAAACACCATATATTTT. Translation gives CASSLSAGSFPGNTIYF.

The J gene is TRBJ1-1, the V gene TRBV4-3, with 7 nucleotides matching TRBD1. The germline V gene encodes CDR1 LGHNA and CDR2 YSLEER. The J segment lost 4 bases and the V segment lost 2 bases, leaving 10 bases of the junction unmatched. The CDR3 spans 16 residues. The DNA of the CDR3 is TGCGCCAGCAGCCAACTAACCGGGACAGATTTCACTGAAGCTTTCTTT. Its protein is CASSQLTGTDFTEAFF.

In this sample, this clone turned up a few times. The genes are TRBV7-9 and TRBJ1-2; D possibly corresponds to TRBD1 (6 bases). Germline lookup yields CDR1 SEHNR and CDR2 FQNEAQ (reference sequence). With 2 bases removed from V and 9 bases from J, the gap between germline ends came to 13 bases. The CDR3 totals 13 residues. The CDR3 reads CASSLFSDRSYTF. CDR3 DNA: TGTGCCAGCAGCTTATTTTCGGACAGAAGCTACACCTTC.

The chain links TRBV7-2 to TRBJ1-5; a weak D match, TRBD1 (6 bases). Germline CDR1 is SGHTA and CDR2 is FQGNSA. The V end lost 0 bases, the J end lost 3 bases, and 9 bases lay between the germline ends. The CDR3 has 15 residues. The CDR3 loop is CASSLALGANQPQHF. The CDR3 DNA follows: TGTGCCAGCAGCTTAGCACTGGGGGCCAATCAGCCCCAGCATTTT.

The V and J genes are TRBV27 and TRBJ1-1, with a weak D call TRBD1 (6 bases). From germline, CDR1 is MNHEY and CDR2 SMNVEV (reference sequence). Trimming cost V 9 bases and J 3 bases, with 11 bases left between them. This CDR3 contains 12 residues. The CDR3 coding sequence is TGTGCCAGGGGGGGGGCAGACACTGAAGCTTTCTTT. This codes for CARGGADTEAFF.

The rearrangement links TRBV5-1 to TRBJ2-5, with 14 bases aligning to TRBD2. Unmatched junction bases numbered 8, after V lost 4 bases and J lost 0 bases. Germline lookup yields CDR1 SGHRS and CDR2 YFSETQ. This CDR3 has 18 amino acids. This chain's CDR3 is CASSGGGLAGGYQETQYF. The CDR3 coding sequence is TGCGCCAGCAGCGGTGGCGGACTAGCGGGAGGCTACCAAGAGACCCAGTACTTC.

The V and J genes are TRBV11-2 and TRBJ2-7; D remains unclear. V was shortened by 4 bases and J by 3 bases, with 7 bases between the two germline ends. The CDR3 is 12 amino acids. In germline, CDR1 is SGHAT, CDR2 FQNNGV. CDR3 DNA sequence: TGTGCCAGCAGCTCTGCCGGCTACGAGCAGTACTTC. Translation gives CASSSAGYEQYF.

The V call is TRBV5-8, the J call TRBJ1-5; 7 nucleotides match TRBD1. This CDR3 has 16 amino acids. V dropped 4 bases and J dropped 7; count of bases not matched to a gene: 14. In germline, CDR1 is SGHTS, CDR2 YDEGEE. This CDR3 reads CASSPGADRQYQPQHF. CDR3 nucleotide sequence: TGTGCCAGCAGCCCTGGGGCGGACAGGCAGTACCAGCCCCAGCATTTT.

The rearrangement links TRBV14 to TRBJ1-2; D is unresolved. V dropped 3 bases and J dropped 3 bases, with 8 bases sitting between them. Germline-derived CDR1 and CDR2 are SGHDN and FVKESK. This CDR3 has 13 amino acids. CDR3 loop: CASSQGVYYGYTF. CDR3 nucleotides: TGTGCCAGCAGCCAGGGAGTGTACTATGGCTACACCTTC.

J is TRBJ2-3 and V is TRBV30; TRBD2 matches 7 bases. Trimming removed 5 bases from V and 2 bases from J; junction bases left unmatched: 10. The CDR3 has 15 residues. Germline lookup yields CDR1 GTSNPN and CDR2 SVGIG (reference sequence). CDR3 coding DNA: TGTGCCTGGGGGGTGGCTAGCGGAACCACAGATACGCAGTATTTT. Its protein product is CAWGVASGTTDTQYF.

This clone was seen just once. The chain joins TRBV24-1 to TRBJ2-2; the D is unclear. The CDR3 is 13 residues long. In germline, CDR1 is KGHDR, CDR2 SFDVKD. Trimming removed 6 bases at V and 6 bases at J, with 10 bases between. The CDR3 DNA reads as TGTGCCACCAGTCGAGAGGTTCCCGGGGAGCTGTTTTTT. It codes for CATSREVPGELFF.

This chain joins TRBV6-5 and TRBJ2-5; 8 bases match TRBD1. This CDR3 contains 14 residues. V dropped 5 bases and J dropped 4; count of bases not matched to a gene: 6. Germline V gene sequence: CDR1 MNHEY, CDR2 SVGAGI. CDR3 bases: TGTGCCAGCAGTACGGAGACAGGGGCAGAGACCCAGTACTTC. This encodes CASSTETGAETQYF.

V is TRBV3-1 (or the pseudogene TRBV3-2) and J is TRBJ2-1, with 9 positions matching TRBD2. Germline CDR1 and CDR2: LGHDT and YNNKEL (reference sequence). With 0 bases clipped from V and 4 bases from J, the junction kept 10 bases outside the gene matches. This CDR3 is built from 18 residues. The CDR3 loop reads CASSQDGLSGGLYNEQFF. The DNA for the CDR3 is TGTGCCAGCAGCCAAGATGGTCTTAGCGGGGGATTATACAATGAGCAGTTCTTC.